This T cell receptor (beta chain) was captured by sequencing in a study of T cells expressing NK-cell markers (dated by TCRdb to the early 2020s). Study-wide context: Fewer than ten donors provided sorted CD3+CD56+NKG2C+, CD3+CD56+NKG2C- and CD3+CD56-NKG2C+ T-cell subsets, whose TCR beta-chain repertoires were profiled. Of the eight sequenced donors, seven were found to be HCMV-seropositive and one was found to be HCMV-seronegative. The study sequenced eight donors, all healthy volunteers chosen at random: three men and five women. Libraries were sequenced as 2 x 150 bp reads on Illumina HiSeq 2000/2500, MiSeq or NextSeq.

Including the terminal cysteine and phenylalanine, the CDR3 comprises 18 residues. No DNA is given. From the germline V gene, CDR1 is SGHRS and CDR2 is YFSETQ. The sequencing machine was an Illumina HiSeq 2000. 5'RACE template switching, by which a universal primer site and unique molecular identifiers were added, was used to make TCR beta cDNA libraries. cDNA synthesis was primed from the TCR beta constant segment, followed by two successive PCR amplification steps. The study's processing was this. MIGEC handled demultiplexing of the reads and grouping by UMI, while MiTCR was used to assemble and quantify clonotypes. To exclude erroneous sequences, only TCR cDNA sequences supported by at least two reads were retained. The tcR package was used for downstream repertoire analysis, and clonotypes were matched across fractions by CDR3 nucleotide sequence plus V segment. VDJmatch was used to annotate antigen specificity against VDJdb, with one amino acid substitution allowed in CDR3. Once TCRdb had reprocessed the reads, it stored one entry per CDR3 protein sequence and supplied no DNA. These V and J calls are TCRdb output, not the study's own analysis. The sample table on file contains about 460,000 distinct CDR3 sequences. The ten largest clones capture more than 1.4% of the sample.

A remark on this clonotype: Its binding antigen is unknown.

Study-wide findings and limitations: Those dominant clonotypes were again the most abundant among CD3+CD56-NKG2C+ cells in a handful of donors, at about 25-60.1%. For more than 5 donors, the dominant CD3+CD56+NKG2C+ clonotypes were among the top 10 CD8+ clonotypes and accounted for about 1.0-7.5% of CD8+ T cells. Whether the expanded NKG2C-expressing T cell clones were specific for HCMV antigens was left unclear.

HCMV-specific IgG was detected in serum with a commercial ELISA kit to determine HCMV serostatus. Ficoll density gradient centrifugation was used to isolate peripheral blood mononuclear cells from blood. Recombination linked TRBV5-1 to TRBJ2-5; TCRdb selects TRBD2, and the lack of DNA leaves this call unchecked. This TCR came from a woman between 45 and 65 years old in good health. Donor details come from another sample of the same person, matched by shared clones. Material for sequencing was blood T cells: a sorted CD56 or NKG2C T cell subset, CD4+ or CD8+ T cells, or bulk PBMC T cells (not recorded which). The CDR3 sequence is CASSLEGAGGVPGETQYF.